The T cell receptor (beta chain) under discussion was sequenced for a study of blood T cell repertoires in COVID-19. Across the whole study: Some COVID-19 samples were acute and others convalescent; all came from the United States, Italy and Spain.

With V trimmed by 6 bases and J by 6 bases, 3 bases remained unmatched. The length of the CDR3 is 13 residues. Assay used: immunoSEQ multiplex PCR; TCRdb lists only in-frame clones, some missing. The sample yields 35,000 to 40,000 clones, about 88% seen once. This clonotype originated in a man in his 60s with active COVID-19. Sequenced input: peripheral blood. The chain has TRBV12-3 or TRBV12-4 and TRBJ2-2; the match to TRBD1 covers 8 bases. This chain's CDR3 is CASRQQGAGELFF. CDR3 sequence (DNA): TGTGCCAGCAGACAACAGGGGGCCGGGGAGCTGTTTTTT.